The 27 T cell receptor beta chains below all came from one sample that was sequenced in a study of T cells expressing NK-cell markers (dated by TCRdb to the early 2020s). Library preparation was by 5' RACE. The sequencer listed for this sample is Illumina HiSeq 2000. TCRdb reprocessed the reads, reporting each CDR3 protein sequence once and no DNA. The sample has approximately 380,000 distinct CDR3 sequences on record. The ten biggest clones cover about 5.2% of the sample. Input material: blood T cells: a sorted CD56 or NKG2C T cell subset, CD4+ or CD8+ T cells, or bulk PBMC T cells (not recorded which). These TCRs come from a man aged 18 to 70 in good health.

The chain has TRBV5-1 and TRBJ1-2; the D gene TCRdb calls, TRBD1, cannot be checked with no DNA. The CDR3 loop spans 16 amino acids. From germline, CDR1 is SGHRS and CDR2 YFSETQ. The CDR3: CASRLQGSIPTYGYTF.

The rearrangement joins TRBV5-6 to TRBJ2-5; the D call from TCRdb, TRBD2, cannot be confirmed without DNA. CDR3 size: 15 residues. The germline V gene has CDR1 SGHDT and CDR2 YYEEEE. The CDR3 is CASSSRVAGQETQYF.

The chain has TRBV25-1 and TRBJ2-3; the D gene TCRdb calls, TRBD2, cannot be checked with no DNA. The CDR3 extends over 17 amino acids. Germline V lookup: CDR1 MGHDK, CDR2 SYGVNS. CDR3 sequence reads: CASSDPLSGGARDTQYF.

The rearrangement uses TRBV29-1 and TRBJ1-3. CDR3 length: 13 residues. Germline-derived CDR1 and CDR2 are SQVTM and ANQGSEA. The CDR3 protein is CSVTRGSGNTIYF.

The V call is TRBV20-1, the J call TRBJ2-7. The germline gives CDR1 DFQATT, CDR2 SNEGSKA (reference sequence). The CDR3 sequence is 17 residues long. The CDR3 protein is CSADGHTTETVSYEQYF.

The CDR3 sequence is CASSFSGFGGEETQYF. The chain has TRBV28 and TRBJ2-5; TCRdb's D call of TRBD1 is untestable without DNA. This CDR3 has 16 residues. The germline CDR1 and CDR2 sequences are MDHEN and SYDVKM.

V and J are TRBV11-1 and TRBJ2-6; TCRdb returns TRBD2, unconfirmable since there is no DNA. Per germline, CDR1 SGHAT and CDR2 FQDESV (reference sequence). This CDR3 has 18 residues. Here the CDR3 reads CASSRNTGRVSGANVLTF.

This chain joins TRBV19 and TRBJ2-1; with no DNA, the TCRdb D assignment of TRBD2 cannot be verified. The germline V gene encodes CDR1 LNHDA and CDR2 SQIVND (reference sequence). This CDR3 comprises 14 residues. CDR3: CASSLAGIVDEQFF.

This chain connects TRBV7-9 to TRBJ2-5; TCRdb reports TRBD1, a call that lacks DNA to check it against. From germline, CDR1 is SEHNR and CDR2 FQNEAQ (reference sequence). CDR3 length: 15 residues. CDR3 loop: CASSGWGGDQETQYF.

J is TRBJ2-1 and V is TRBV12-3 or TRBV12-4; TCRdb reports TRBD1, a call that lacks DNA to check it against. This CDR3 comprises 17 residues. This CDR3 is CASSSLGQGYSYNEQFF.

V usage is TRBV9 and J usage is TRBJ2-5; TCRdb lists TRBD1, though no DNA is available to test this call. This CDR3 has 15 residues. From germline, CDR1 is SGDLS and CDR2 YYNGEE. The CDR3 sequence: CASSVAVGGEETQYF.

The chain is built from TRBV18 and TRBJ1-1; TCRdb's D call of TRBD1 is untestable without DNA. Germline CDR1 KGHSH, CDR2 LQKENI. CDR3 length equals 14 residues. The CDR3 is CASSPDISNTEAFF. Full variable domain (missing parts from reference TRBV18 and TRBJ1-1): NAGVMQNPRHLVRRRGQEARLRCSPMKGHSHVYWYRQLPEEGLKFMVYLQKENIIDESGMPKERFSAEFPKEGPSILRIQQVVRGDSAAYFCASSPDISNTEAFFGQGTRLTVV.

This rearrangement joins TRBV18 to TRBJ2-4; TCRdb selects TRBD1, and the lack of DNA leaves this call unchecked. This CDR3 contains 13 residues. Germline CDR1 reads KGHSH; CDR2 reads LQKENI. The CDR3 reads CASSPGQENIQYF.

V is TRBV9 and J is TRBJ2-1; TCRdb names TRBD2, which stays unverified in the absence of DNA. This CDR3 region has 16 residues. Germline CDR1 is SGDLS and CDR2 is YYNGEE. Here the CDR3 reads CASIAVRGGRDNEQFF.

The genes are TRBV5-6 and TRBJ2-5; TCRdb names TRBD1, which stays unverified in the absence of DNA. The CDR3 consists of 16 residues. Per germline, CDR1 SGHDT and CDR2 YYEEEE. CDR3 protein: CASRTFWDRMQETQYF.

This chain uses TRBV29-1 with TRBJ2-7; the D call of TRBD1 rests on TCRdb alone, since no DNA is present to check it. CDR3 size: 13 residues. The germline V gene encodes CDR1 SQVTM and CDR2 ANQGSEA. CDR3 sequence: CSVETRGTYEQYF.

The rearrangement links TRBV6-1 to TRBJ1-4; TCRdb's D call of TRBD1 is untestable without DNA. The CDR3 has 15 amino acids. Germline V gene lookup returns CDR1 MNHNS and CDR2 SASEGT. Here the CDR3 reads CASSEVGQRAYKLFF.

V and J are TRBV21-1 and TRBJ2-7. TRBV21-1 is a pseudogene locus. This CDR3 region has 16 residues. The chain's CDR3 is CASSKVSRSYGNEQYF.

This CDR3 reads CASSYPLRDGYTF. The chain links TRBV6-2 or TRBV6-3 to TRBJ1-2. This CDR3 has 13 amino acids. CDR1 is MNHEY, CDR2 SVGEGT, per germline.

The chain couples TRBV6-5 to TRBJ1-3; TCRdb calls TRBD1, which cannot be checked without DNA. The CDR3 extends over 16 amino acids. Germline V gene lookup returns CDR1 MNHEY and CDR2 SVGAGI. The CDR3 here is CASRLGQTNSGNTIYF.

The CDR3 sequence: CASRGGDYGTQYF. The genes are TRBV2 and TRBJ2-5; as DNA is missing, the TRBD2 call by TCRdb cannot be tested. CDR1 is SNHLY, CDR2 FYNNEI, per germline. The CDR3 runs to 13 residues.

The V call is TRBV5-1, the J call TRBJ2-7; TCRdb lists TRBD2, though no DNA is available to test this call. The CDR3 is 15 residues long. The germline V gene has CDR1 SGHRS and CDR2 YFSETQ. CDR3 amino acids: CASSFRLAGSYEQYF.

The chain recombines TRBV13 with TRBJ2-3; no DNA is available, so the TRBD2 call from TCRdb remains unchecked. Germline V gene data show CDR1 as PRHDT and CDR2 as FYEKMQ (reference sequence). The CDR3 is 15 amino acids. CDR3 loop: CASSLLAGAGGTQYF. The variable domain in full, with the rest retrieved from reference TRBV13 and TRBJ2-3, is AAGVIQSPRHLIKEKRETATLKCYPIPRHDTVYWYQQGPGQDPQFLISFYEKMQSDKGSIPDRFSAQQFSDYHSELNMSSLELGDSALYFCASSLLAGAGGTQYFGPGTRLTVL.

The rearrangement links TRBV19 to TRBJ2-3. Per the germline V gene, CDR1 is LNHDA and CDR2 is SQIVND (reference sequence). The CDR3 loop spans 15 amino acids. The chain's CDR3 is CASSIGQVGADTQYF.

CDR3 amino acids: CASRPRGSGGLRVDTEAFF. This chain uses TRBV6-4 with TRBJ1-1; no DNA is available, so the TRBD1 call from TCRdb remains unchecked. The length of the CDR3 is 19 residues. Germline values: CDR1 MRHNA, CDR2 SNTAGT.

V usage is TRBV20-1 and J usage is TRBJ1-2; the TRBD1 assignment by TCRdb is unverifiable without DNA. CDR3 size: 12 residues. The germline gives CDR1 DFQATT, CDR2 SNEGSKA (reference sequence). CDR3: CSAPDSTYGYTF.

This chain uses TRBV5-5 with TRBJ2-6. This CDR3 is built from 18 residues. Germline lookup yields CDR1 SGHKS and CDR2 YYEKEE (reference sequence). The CDR3 here is CASSLVGGKSSGANVLTF. Looking up the rest from reference TRBV5-5 and TRBJ2-6 gives the full variable domain: DAGVTQSPTHLIKTRGQQVTLRCSPISGHKSVSWYQQVLGQGPQFIFQYYEKEERGRGNFPDRFSARQFPNYSSELNVNALLLGDSALYLCASSLVGGKSSGANVLTFGAGSRLTVL.